Reported below is one TCR beta chain. Its target is not known. This entry belongs to a study of T cells in localized non-small cell lung cancer. Study-wide results and limits: Heterogeneity is still possible, as just one tumor region was sequenced. Appearance in adjacent lung was seen for a median around 55 of the top 100 tumor clones. Exceeding tumor, uninvolved adjacent lung had the highest T cell clonality. Longer overall survival was associated with a higher density of T cells in the blood.

The protocol was immunoSEQ multiplex PCR, while the TCRdb copy is restricted to in-frame clones and leaves out a portion. The repertoire holds 7,000 to 7,500 clones, around 50% seen once, with 2.5% to 3.5% in the top ten. The CDR3 totals 16 residues. Germline V gene sequence: CDR1 LNHNV, CDR2 YYDKDF (reference sequence). V was pared by 1 base and J by 2 bases, with 15 bases between. This chain connects TRBV15 to TRBJ2-7, with D perhaps TRBD1 or TRBD2 (6 bases each). The input for sequencing was lymph node tissue, taken before any cancer treatment. The clonotype comes from a female donor of 60 years or more with stage I lung adenocarcinoma. The CDR3: CATSRGRGQGTYEQYF. In nucleotides, the CDR3 is TGTGCCACCAGCAGAGGTCGGGGGCAGGGGACCTACGAGCAGTACTTC.